Below are 5 T cell receptor beta chains sequenced from a single sample in a study of a mutant IDH1 vaccine in newly diagnosed glioma. The assay was immunoSEQ multiplex PCR, and TCRdb's table has in-frame clones only and misses some. The sample lists 35,000 to 45,000 clones; 65% to 90% were seen once. Time point in this sample: week 35, safety follow-up. A 20-mer mutant IDH1 peptide at 300 ug was injected subcutaneously with topical imiquimod. Their antigens are not known. The sequencing here drew on PBMCs, taken from a glioma patient whose treatment included an IDH1 peptide vaccine. The receptor source for this set is a woman aged 50 to 60 with glioma.

The chain links TRBV7-2 to TRBJ2-7, with TRBD2 identical over 9 bases. V trimming: 3 bases; J trimming: 2 bases; junction bases outside the gene matches: 2. The germline V gene encodes CDR1 SGHTA and CDR2 FQGNSA. The CDR3 totals 14 residues. The CDR3 DNA reads as TGTGCCAGCAGCTTGGGACTAGCCCCCTACGAGCAGTACTTC. The encoded protein is CASSLGLAPYEQYF. The variable domain in full, with the rest retrieved from reference TRBV7-2 and TRBJ2-7, is GAGVSQSPSNKVTEKGKDVELRCDPISGHTALYWYRQSLGQGLEFLIYFQGNSAPDKSGLPSDRFSAERTGGSVSTLTIQRTQQEDSAVYLCASSLGLAPYEQYFGPGTRLTVT.

V and J are TRBV4-2 and TRBJ1-4; 7 bases align to TRBD1. Germline loops: CDR1 LGHNA, CDR2 YNFKEQ. V shed 0 bases and J 6 bases; nucleotides not matched to a gene: 22. This CDR3 is built from 21 residues. The CDR3 here is CASSQEGQRAPNYGRDEKLFF. The CDR3 DNA is TGTGCCAGCAGCCAAGAGGGACAGCGCGCTCCCAACTACGGAAGAGATGAAAAACTGTTTTTT.

J is TRBJ2-1 and V is TRBV12-1; the table's D call, TRBD1, has no DNA check behind it. TRBV12-1 is classified as a pseudogene. This CDR3 region has 14 residues. The CDR3 spells CASSFGRRFCEQFF. CDR3 in DNA: TGTGCCAGCAGCTTTGGCAGGCGCTTTTGTGAGCAGTTCTTC.

This clone came up once. The chain carries TRBV6-1 and TRBJ2-5; possible D gene TRBD2, 6 bases. The CDR3 spans 13 residues. Trimming cost V 2 bases and J 5 bases, with 9 bases left between them. Germline V gene lookup returns CDR1 MNHNS and CDR2 SASEGT. The CDR3 region has the DNA TGTGCCAGCAGTGAAAACGCGGGGGAGACCCAGTACTTC. Protein sequence: CASSENAGETQYF.

This clone has just one count. The genes are TRBV7-9 and TRBJ1-3; D is possibly TRBD1 (5 bases). The CDR3 covers 13 residues. The V and J ends lost 10 bases and 3 bases respectively, with 13 bases between them. Per germline, CDR1 SEHNR and CDR2 FQNEAQ (reference sequence). CDR3 DNA: TGTGCCACCCGGGGGGGGAGTGGAAACACCATATATTTT. Its translation is CATRGGSGNTIYF. The whole variable domain, filled in from reference TRBV7-9 and TRBJ1-3, reads DTGVSQNPRHKITKRGQNVTFRCDPISEHNRLYWYRQTLGQGPEFLTYFQNEAQLEKSRLLSDRFSAERPKGSFSTLEIQRTEQGDSAMYLCATRGGSGNTIYFGEGSWLTVV.